Following are 20 T cell receptor beta chains from one sample sequenced in a study of OX40 agonist ivuxolimab in advanced cancers. Library preparation was by the immunoSEQ multiplex PCR assay. TCRdb limited this immuneACCESS table to in-frame rearrangements with V and J called. A share of clones is missing; checked studies link under half to unresolved V genes, and the rest is unexplained. This sample comprises about 31,000 clones, about 90% of them detected only once. Clones ranked in the top ten supply under 30% of the sample. The sample in question was CD4+ or CD8+ T cells sorted from blood, obtained in a trial of the OX40 agonist ivuxolimab. These receptors all come from an adult with an advanced solid tumor such as melanoma, head and neck, liver or kidney cancer.

V gene TRBV14 combines with J gene TRBJ2-3; 7 bases map to TRBD2. The V and J ends lost 4 bases and 7 bases, in that order; junction bases with no gene match: 8. The CDR3 has 14 residues. From germline, CDR1 is SGHDN and CDR2 FVKESK. Here the CDR3 reads CASSPGLGRNTQYF. The CDR3 DNA sequence: TGTGCCAGCAGCCCCGGACTAGGCCGAAATACGCAGTATTTT.

The chain carries TRBV7-9 and TRBJ2-1, with D perhaps matching TRBD1 or TRBD2 (6 bases each). CDR1 is SEHNR and CDR2 is FQNEAQ in the germline V gene (reference sequence). Trimming cost V 6 bases and J 8 bases, with 17 bases left between them. The CDR3 is made up of 14 amino acids. This CDR3 is CASRTTGAGYEQFF. The CDR3 bases are TGTGCCAGCAGGACGACGGGGGCGGGCTATGAGCAGTTCTTC.

This sequence joins TRBV5-8 and TRBJ1-4; the match to TRBD1 covers 10 bases. Germline lookup yields CDR1 SGHTS and CDR2 YDEGEE. V lost 0 bases to trimming and J lost 4 bases; unmatched junction nucleotides: 6. The CDR3 loop spans 17 amino acids. CDR3 sequence: CASSLAVGTGDNEKLFF. The CDR3 DNA is TGTGCCAGCAGCTTGGCCGTTGGGACAGGGGATAATGAAAAACTGTTTTTT.

This chain links TRBV5-1 with TRBJ2-1; D gene ambiguous. V was clipped by 2 bases and J by 1 base, with 7 bases between them. The V gene's germline CDR1 is SGHRS and CDR2 YFSETQ. This CDR3 is built from 14 residues. CDR3 sequence: CASSLAASYNEQFF. CDR3 DNA sequence: TGCGCCAGCAGCTTAGCCGCTTCCTACAATGAGCAGTTCTTC.

The CDR3 sequence: CASSHIGQGAAYEQYF. The CDR3 coding sequence is TGCGCCAGCAGCCACATCGGACAGGGGGCTGCCTACGAGCAGTACTTC. This chain uses TRBV4-1 with TRBJ2-7, with 11 nucleotides matching TRBD1. J was trimmed by 2 bases and V by 3 bases; bases with no gene match: 6. Germline CDR1 reads MGHRA; CDR2 reads YSYEKL. The length of the CDR3 is 16 residues.

As to this clone: A read error may produce the germline difference seen at one junction end. The chain links TRBV19 to TRBJ2-5; 8 bases fit TRBD2. The CDR3 totals 16 residues. Looked up from germline, CDR1 is LNHDA and CDR2 is SQIVND (reference sequence). The CDR3 spells CASSSAPGGGQGTQYF. The DNA of the CDR3 is TGTGCCAGTAGTTCCGCTCCCGGGGGGGGGCAAGGGACCCAGTACTTC.

The V and J genes are TRBV5-6 and TRBJ2-7, with 9 bases lining up with TRBD2. The CDR3 runs 16 residues. J gave up 1 base and V 1 base, and 6 bases lay outside the gene matches. Germline V gene sequence: CDR1 SGHDT, CDR2 YYEEEE. The CDR3, as DNA: TGTGCCAGCAGCTTGTCGGGCGGGAGGGCATCCTACGAGCAGTACTTC. This encodes CASSLSGGRASYEQYF.

The chain joins TRBV19 to TRBJ2-2; TRBD1 might be the D (5 bases). The CDR3 spans 17 residues. Germline CDR1 is LNHDA and CDR2 is SQIVND (reference sequence). V was clipped by 5 bases and J by 4 bases, with 20 bases between them. The CDR3 DNA is TGTGCCAGTAGTTCTCAAACGACAGTCTTGAGCACCGGGGAGCTGTTTTTT. Translation gives CASSSQTTVLSTGELFF.

The chain has TRBV11-3 and TRBJ2-5, with D tentatively TRBD2 (5 bases). This CDR3 region has 14 residues. CDR1 and CDR2 (germline): SGHNT, YENEEA. The V gene lost 1 base and the J gene lost 4 bases, with 10 bases spanning the gap. The CDR3 loop is CASSLGTGTETQYF. CDR3 coding DNA: TGTGCCAGCAGCTTAGGGACGGGAACAGAGACCCAGTACTTC.

This clone was counted a single time. The chain has TRBV18 and TRBJ2-5; D is undetermined. The J call may not be correct, given that the DNA end is closer to TRBJ2-7. Germline V CDR1 and CDR2: KGHSH, LQKENI. The CDR3 is 13 residues long. Here the CDR3 DNA reads TGTGCCAGCTCACCAGGCGGCTCCTACGAGCAGTACTTC. It yields the protein CASSPGGSYEQYF.

The CDR3 coding sequence is TGTGCCAGCAGTTTATCACTAGCGAGCTACAATGAGCAGTTCTTC. It specifies CASSLSLASYNEQFF. The chain links TRBV28 to TRBJ2-1, with TRBD2 matching 7 bases. The V and J ends lost 1 base and 3 bases, in that order; junction bases with no gene match: 3. Germline lookup yields CDR1 MDHEN and CDR2 SYDVKM. The CDR3 covers 15 residues.

The J gene is TRBJ2-1, the V gene TRBV7-6; TRBD2 aligns across 14 bases. Germline V gives CDR1 SGHVS, CDR2 FNYEAQ. The CDR3 consists of 18 residues. Losses at the gene ends were 5 bases for V and 10 bases for J; bases not matched to a gene: 16. CDR3 DNA sequence: TGTGCCAGCAGCCCCCTCCCCCCGACTAGCGGGAGGGCCGGAGAGCAGTTCTTC. Translated, it gives CASSPLPPTSGRAGEQFF.

The rearrangement joins TRBV11-1 to TRBJ2-1; a possible D gene is TRBD2 (6 bases). V was clipped by 4 bases and J by 2 bases, with 9 bases between them. CDR1 is SGHAT and CDR2 is FQDESV in the germline V gene (reference sequence). This CDR3 is 14 amino acids long. CDR3 loop: CASSSTRTYNEQFF. As DNA, the CDR3 is TGTGCCAGCAGCTCGACTAGAACCTACAATGAGCAGTTCTTC.

The V call is TRBV5-4, the J call TRBJ2-1, with D perhaps given as TRBD1 or TRBD2 (5 bases each). The germline V gene has CDR1 SGHNT and CDR2 YYREEE (reference sequence). V was pared by 2 bases and J by 10 bases, with 19 bases between. This CDR3 is built from 15 residues. The DNA of the CDR3 is TGTGCCAGCAGCTTTAACGCAGGGCAAACTAGAGAGCAGTTCTTC. Translated, it gives CASSFNAGQTREQFF.

This chain joins TRBV19 and TRBJ2-1, with D tentatively TRBD1 (6 bases). V dropped 6 bases and J dropped 8 bases, with 20 bases sitting between them. This CDR3 spans 15 amino acids. CDR1 is LNHDA and CDR2 is SQIVND in the germline V gene (reference sequence). CDR3: CASRPGTSMHDEQFF. The CDR3 bases are TGTGCCAGTAGACCCGGGACATCGATGCACGATGAGCAGTTCTTC.

The V and J genes are TRBV9 and TRBJ1-1, with 9 bases identical to TRBD1. The length of the CDR3 is 15 residues. Germline V gene lookup returns CDR1 SGDLS and CDR2 YYNGEE. The J segment lost 1 base and the V segment lost 3 bases, leaving 4 bases of the junction unmatched. The CDR3 DNA reads TGTGCCAGCAGCGCTATACAGGGGGCGAACACTGAAGCTTTCTTT. This gives the protein CASSAIQGANTEAFF.

In DNA, the CDR3 is TGTGCCAGCAGCCCGATTGACACAGATACGCAGTATTTT. It codes for CASSPIDTDTQYF. The chain is built from TRBV9 and TRBJ2-3; D not certain. With 4 bases removed from V and 2 bases from J, the gap between germline ends came to 8 bases. Germline loops: CDR1 SGDLS, CDR2 YYNGEE. This CDR3 spans 13 amino acids.

This rearrangement joins TRBV19 to TRBJ2-3; 12 bases agree with TRBD2. Germline assignment: CDR1 LNHDA and CDR2 SQIVND (reference sequence). The trim removed 5 bases at V and 5 bases at J, leaving 5 bases unmatched. The CDR3 contains 15 residues. Here the CDR3 reads CASSAASGRGDTQYF. For the CDR3, the DNA is TGTGCCAGTAGTGCGGCTAGCGGGAGGGGAGATACGCAGTATTTT.

V is TRBV10-3 and J is TRBJ2-3; 11 bases agree with TRBD2. Germline CDR1 and CDR2: ENHRY and SYGVKD. CDR3 length: 14 amino acids. Trimming at V came to 6 bases and at J to 3 bases, leaving 2 bases not matched to a gene. CDR3 loop: CAIRGTSGTDTQYF. DNA for the CDR3: TGTGCCATCAGGGGGACTAGCGGAACAGATACGCAGTATTTT.

DNA for the CDR3: TGCGCCAGCAGTGAGAACAGGGGTCGTGACGGGGAGCTGTTTTTT. Amino acids: CASSENRGRDGELFF. This chain links TRBV10-1 with TRBJ2-2; 7 bases line up with TRBD1. The J segment lost 7 bases and the V segment lost 2 bases, leaving 7 bases of the junction unmatched. In germline, CDR1 is WNHNN, CDR2 SYGVQD (reference sequence). The CDR3 contains 15 residues.